These 25 T cell receptor beta chains were sequenced from one sample in a study of cytomegalovirus exposure and HLA in healthy donors. Researchers ran the PCR with 60 Vbeta and 13 Jbeta primers. The method was immunoSEQ multiplex PCR; TCRdb's version includes in-frame clones alone and lacks a portion of them. Of tens of thousands of clones in the sample, over 65% are singletons; the top ten hold about 4%. Material for sequencing was PBMCs. The receptors were gathered from a man in his forties or fifties in good health and CMV-seronegative.

This CDR3 is CASSVTSGRGETQYF. The DNA for the CDR3 is TGTGCCAGCAGCGTAACTAGCGGGAGGGGAGAGACCCAGTACTTC. The genes are TRBV9 and TRBJ2-5; TRBD2 matches 13 bases. The J segment lost 4 bases and the V segment lost 1 base, leaving 1 base of the junction unmatched. In germline, CDR1 is SGDLS, CDR2 YYNGEE. The CDR3 loop spans 15 amino acids.

V is TRBV15 and J is TRBJ1-2; 7 nucleotides align to TRBD1. From germline, CDR1 is LNHNV and CDR2 YYDKDF (reference sequence). J lost 8 bases, V lost 0 bases, and 9 bases had no gene match. The CDR3 sequence is 15 residues long. CDR3 region: CATSRENRGFDGYTF. The DNA for the CDR3 is TGTGCCACCAGCAGAGAAAACAGGGGATTTGACGGCTACACCTTC.

The chain uses TRBV5-1 and TRBJ2-5; D is undetermined. CDR1 SGHRS and CDR2 YFSETQ come from the germline V gene. CDR3 length: 14 amino acids. V lost 4 bases to trimming and J lost 4 bases, with 14 bases between them. The chain's CDR3 is CASSPGLSGETQYF. The CDR3 DNA is TGCGCCAGCAGCCCCGGCCTCTCGGGAGAGACCCAGTACTTC.

In this sample, this clone turned up once. The chain carries TRBV28 and TRBJ1-4; 8 bases are a match to TRBD1. CDR3 size: 14 residues. Per the germline V gene, CDR1 is MDHEN and CDR2 is SYDVKM. The trim removed 5 bases at V and 5 bases at J, leaving 4 bases unmatched. The DNA for the CDR3 is TGTGCCAGCAGTGGGACAGGTATAAATGAAAAACTGTTTTTT. It encodes CASSGTGINEKLFF.

V and J are TRBV6-1 and TRBJ2-7; 8 nucleotides align to TRBD2. This CDR3 region has 18 residues. CDR1 MNHNS and CDR2 SASEGT come from the germline V gene. The trim removed 0 bases at V and 0 bases at J, leaving 10 bases unmatched. CDR3 coding DNA: TGTGCCAGCAGTGAAGCGGGGGTAGCGGGGTTAAGCTCCTACGAGCAGTACTTC. Residues: CASSEAGVAGLSSYEQYF.

J is TRBJ1-1 and V is TRBV25-1, with 8 bases lining up with TRBD1. CDR1 MGHDK and CDR2 SYGVNS come from the germline V gene. Trimming at V came to 7 bases and at J to 3 bases, leaving 4 bases not matched to a gene. The CDR3 is 13 amino acids. As DNA, the CDR3 is TGTGCCAGCAAGGGACAGGTCGACACTGAAGCTTTCTTT. The encoded protein is CASKGQVDTEAFF.

This chain joins TRBV19 and TRBJ2-5; the D gene is possibly TRBD1 (5 bases). Per germline, CDR1 LNHDA and CDR2 SQIVND (reference sequence). The CDR3 loop spans 16 amino acids. Trimming removed 6 bases at V and 4 bases at J, with 21 bases between. CDR3 amino acids: CASRASRQSHGETQYF. The CDR3, as DNA: TGTGCCAGTAGGGCTTCAAGACAGTCCCATGGAGAGACCCAGTACTTC. Combining the CDR3 with reference TRBV19 and TRBJ2-5 gives the whole variable domain DGGITQSPKYLFRKEGQNVTLSCEQNLNHDAMYWYRQDPGQGLRLIYYSQIVNDFQKGDIAEGYSVSREKKESFPLTVTSAQKNPTAFYLCASRASRQSHGETQYFGPGTRLLVL.

The V call is TRBV6-5, the J call TRBJ1-3; 7 bases are a match to TRBD1. V lost 4 bases, J lost 0 bases, and 3 bases stayed unmatched. This CDR3 comprises 15 residues. CDR1 and CDR2 (germline): MNHEY, SVGAGI. CDR3 loop: CASSFNRGSGNTIYF. The CDR3 nucleotides are TGTGCCAGCAGTTTTAACAGGGGCTCTGGAAACACCATATATTTT.

This chain links TRBV19 with TRBJ2-4; D may be TRBD1 (6 bases). The CDR3 is 10 amino acids. Germline V lookup: CDR1 LNHDA, CDR2 SQIVND (reference sequence). V was cut by 9 bases and J by 15 bases, with 15 bases left in between. This CDR3 is CASQYRDRYF. The CDR3 DNA reads TGTGCCAGCCAGTACAGGGATAGGTACTTC.

The V gene is TRBV9, the J gene TRBJ1-3; no clear D gene. Trimming removed 4 bases from V and 1 base from J, with 12 bases in between. Per the germline V gene, CDR1 is SGDLS and CDR2 is YYNGEE. The CDR3 consists of 15 residues. The CDR3: CASSPHQDSGNTIYF. DNA of the CDR3: TGTGCCAGCAGCCCCCATCAGGATTCTGGAAACACCATATATTTT.

The rearrangement links TRBV7-3 to TRBJ2-1, with 14 bases that match TRBD2. CDR1 SGHTA and CDR2 FQGTGA come from the germline V gene. The V gene end was trimmed by 1 base and the J gene end by 5 bases; junction bases not matched to a gene: 13. The CDR3 totals 20 residues. The CDR3, as DNA: TGTGCCAGCAGCTTAAGAGGGGGGACGACTAGCGGGAGGGCCAACAATGAGCAGTTCTTC. It encodes CASSLRGGTTSGRANNEQFF.

With regard to this clone: At one boundary the junction diverges from the germline segment, which might be a read error. The chain links TRBV7-9 to TRBJ2-7, with 7 positions matching TRBD1. Germline CDR1 and CDR2: SEHNR and FQNEAQ (reference sequence). This CDR3 is built from 12 residues. The CDR3 reads CSSTLDRAEQYF. The CDR3 DNA sequence: TGTTCCAGCACCCTCGACAGGGCCGAGCAGTACTTC.

This clone appeared once. The rearrangement uses TRBV13 and TRBJ2-3, with D maybe TRBD2 (5 bases). Germline CDR1 and CDR2: PRHDT and FYEKMQ (reference sequence). The CDR3 runs to 16 residues. Trimming took off 5 bases at V and 5 bases at J, with 20 bases between the two ends. CDR3 DNA sequence: TGTGCCAGCAGCCTCCGGACTGGTTCAGCGGTAGATACGCAGTATTTT. Translating it yields CASSLRTGSAVDTQYF.

The genes are TRBV28 and TRBJ1-2; 9 bases are a match to TRBD1. The germline V gene has CDR1 MDHEN and CDR2 SYDVKM. J gave up 2 bases and V 8 bases, and 9 bases lay outside the gene matches. The CDR3 spans 15 residues. The CDR3 spells CASGSTGGPNYGYTF. CDR3 bases: TGTGCCAGCGGGTCTACAGGGGGCCCCAACTATGGCTACACCTTC.

The chain couples TRBV7-9 to TRBJ2-3; tentative D call: TRBD2 (6 bases). Germline V CDR1 and CDR2: SEHNR, FQNEAQ (reference sequence). V lost 1 base and J lost 5, with 7 bases in between. This CDR3 comprises 13 residues. DNA of the CDR3: TGTGCCAGCAGCTTAGACGGGGGAGATACGCAGTATTTT. It codes for CASSLDGGDTQYF. Together with reference TRBV7-9 and TRBJ2-3, the CDR3 gives the full variable domain: DTGVSQNPRHKITKRGQNVTFRCDPISEHNRLYWYRQTLGQGPEFLTYFQNEAQLEKSRLLSDRFSAERPKGSFSTLEIQRTEQGDSAMYLCASSLDGGDTQYFGPGTRLTVL.

The J gene is TRBJ2-7, the V gene TRBV9, with TRBD2 matching over 16 bases. V lost 4 bases and J lost 5; bases outside the gene matches: 9. Germline V gene sequence: CDR1 SGDLS, CDR2 YYNGEE. The CDR3 spans 17 residues. The CDR3 sequence is CASSPGTSGRALDEQYF. The CDR3 DNA follows: TGTGCCAGCAGCCCGGGGACTAGCGGGAGGGCCCTCGACGAGCAGTACTTC.

The chain employs TRBV5-5 and TRBJ1-5, with TRBD1 identical over 9 bases. The CDR3 runs 15 residues. V was clipped by 4 bases and J by 6 bases; unmatched bases: 8. Germline V gene data show CDR1 as SGHKS and CDR2 as YYEKEE (reference sequence). For the CDR3, the DNA is TGTGCCAGCAGCGAGGGGACAGGGCTAGGTCAGCCCCAGCATTTT. This codes for CASSEGTGLGQPQHF.

The chain has TRBV4-2 and TRBJ1-5, with 10 bases aligning to TRBD1. The germline V gene has CDR1 LGHNA and CDR2 YNFKEQ. The CDR3 spans 15 residues. V was clipped by 1 base and J by 4 bases; unmatched bases: 1. CDR3 residues: CASSQAGQGNQPQHF. CDR3 bases: TGTGCCAGCAGCCAAGCGGGACAGGGGAATCAGCCCCAGCATTTT.

The chain is built from TRBV7-3 and TRBJ2-1, with TRBD2 matching over 12 bases. The CDR3 consists of 15 residues. The germline CDR1 and CDR2 sequences are SGHTA and FQGTGA. V lost 5 bases, J lost 4 bases, and 3 bases stayed unmatched. CDR3 bases: TGTGCCAGCAGCACCGGGACTAGCGGGTACAATGAGCAGTTCTTC. This sequence encodes CASSTGTSGYNEQFF.

This chain joins TRBV9 and TRBJ2-1; D might be TRBD2 (5 bases). The V end was cut by 2 bases, the J end by 4 bases, with 13 bases between. The length of the CDR3 is 15 residues. Germline V lookup: CDR1 SGDLS, CDR2 YYNGEE. Here the CDR3 reads CASSVVSGPYNEQFF. Here the CDR3 DNA reads TGTGCCAGCAGCGTCGTAAGCGGACCTTACAATGAGCAGTTCTTC. Using reference TRBV9 and TRBJ2-1 for the parts outside the CDR3, the full variable domain is DSGVTQTPKHLITATGQRVTLRCSPRSGDLSVYWYQQSLDQGLQFLIQYYNGEERAKGNILERFSAQQFPDLHSELNLSSLELGDSALYFCASSVVSGPYNEQFFGPGTRLTVL.

The chain couples TRBV27 to TRBJ1-2; TRBD1 matches 11 bases. This CDR3 is 16 amino acids long. Germline V gives CDR1 MNHEY, CDR2 SMNVEV (reference sequence). Trimming took 4 bases from V and 4 from J; bases not matched to a gene: 8. The CDR3: CASSSTWDRGTYGYTF. The CDR3 DNA sequence: TGTGCCAGCAGTTCAACGTGGGACAGGGGGACCTATGGCTACACCTTC.

This chain uses TRBV19 with TRBJ2-3; D not resolved. Germline CDR1 is LNHDA and CDR2 is SQIVND (reference sequence). The CDR3 covers 13 residues. Trimming pared 2 bases from V and 6 bases from J, leaving 9 bases between. DNA for the CDR3: TGTGCCAGTAGTATAACTTCCCTGGATACGCAGTATTTT. This translates into CASSITSLDTQYF.

The chain combines TRBV5-1 with TRBJ2-7, with 14 bases aligning to TRBD2. Germline lookup yields CDR1 SGHRS and CDR2 YFSETQ. This CDR3 is built from 16 residues. The junction had 8 bases not matched to a gene; V was cut back by 4 bases and J by 5 bases. The CDR3 is CASSLGTSGSNHEQYF. In DNA form, the CDR3 reads TGCGCCAGCAGCCTTGGGACTAGCGGGAGTAACCACGAGCAGTACTTC.

This clone came up many times. The chain couples TRBV19 to TRBJ1-1, with TRBD1 identical over 7 bases. Trimming cost V 7 bases and J 3 bases; bases outside gene matches: 11. Germline CDR1 and CDR2: LNHDA and SQIVND (reference sequence). The CDR3 loop spans 15 amino acids. The CDR3 here is CASTGTGTEHTEAFF. CDR3 nucleotides: TGTGCCAGTACAGGAACCGGGACAGAGCACACTGAAGCTTTCTTT.

The chain carries TRBV28 and TRBJ1-5, with D unresolved. The CDR3 covers 12 residues. Trimming removed 8 bases at V and 6 bases at J, with 11 bases between. Germline V gene sequence: CDR1 MDHEN, CDR2 SYDVKM. The CDR3 DNA follows: TGTGCCAGCTGGTCGGGTGCTCAGCCCCAGCATTTT. Residues: CASWSGAQPQHF.